The 19 T cell receptor beta chains presented below share a single source sample, sequenced in a study of cytomegalovirus exposure and HLA in healthy donors. Amplification used 60 Vbeta primers and 13 Jbeta primers. Data came from immunoSEQ multiplex PCR; TCRdb stores just in-frame clones and leaves some out. Of over 150,000 clones listed, about 80% are singletons. Sequenced sample: PBMCs. The receptors derive from a woman in her forties or fifties in good health and CMV-seronegative.

V usage is TRBV28 and J usage is TRBJ2-7; 9 nucleotides agree with TRBD1. The CDR3 runs to 14 residues. V was pared by 5 bases and J by 0 bases, with 2 bases of the junction left unmatched. Germline V gene sequence: CDR1 MDHEN, CDR2 SYDVKM. The DNA of the CDR3 is TGTGCCAGCAGTACAGGGGGCCGCTCCTACGAGCAGTACTTC. Translated, it gives CASSTGGRSYEQYF.

J is TRBJ2-7 and V is TRBV4-1; possibly TRBD1 for D (5 bases). CDR1 and CDR2 from the germline V gene are MGHRA and YSYEKL. This CDR3 has 15 amino acids. V lost 3 bases and J lost 0, with 12 bases in between. The chain's CDR3 is CASSQLGANSYEQYF. The CDR3, as DNA: TGCGCCAGCAGCCAGTTAGGGGCCAACTCCTACGAGCAGTACTTC.

This clone was picked up a small number of times. The junction and the germline gene differ at one end; a read error may be behind it. CDR3 coding DNA: TGTGCCAGTAGCTATCAGGGGCCGACTCCAATCTTC. Amino acid sequence: CASSYQGPTPIF. The rearrangement uses TRBV19 and TRBJ1-2, with D perhaps matching TRBD1 (6 bases). The CDR3 covers 12 residues. The germline V gene encodes CDR1 LNHDA and CDR2 SQIVND (reference sequence).

This sequence joins TRBV2 and TRBJ1-1, with D tentatively TRBD1 (5 bases). Trimming stripped 3 bases from V and 0 bases from J, with 14 bases between. Germline loops: CDR1 SNHLY, CDR2 FYNNEI. This CDR3 is built from 16 residues. CDR3 sequence: CASSERDGVLNTEAFF. DNA of the CDR3: TGTGCCAGCAGTGAGCGGGACGGGGTATTGAACACTGAAGCTTTCTTT. Supplemented by reference TRBV2 and TRBJ1-1, the full variable domain reads EPEVTQTPSHQVTQMGQEVILRCVPISNHLYFYWYRQILGQKVEFLVSFYNNEISEKSEIFDDQFSVERPDGSNFTLKIRSTKLEDSAMYFCASSERDGVLNTEAFFGQGTRLTVV.

The gene calls are TRBV6-5 and TRBJ2-7; tentative D call: TRBD1 (6 bases). V was trimmed by 3 bases and J by 10 bases, leaving 16 bases between them. CDR1 is MNHEY, CDR2 SVGAGI, per germline. There are 13 residues in the CDR3. In DNA, the CDR3 is TGTGCCAGCAGTTATCCCGGGACAAGATCTCAGTACTTC. Its translation is CASSYPGTRSQYF.

This clone was recorded once. The V and J genes are TRBV4-2 and TRBJ2-1, with 9 bases identical to TRBD2. The V gene's germline CDR1 is LGHNA and CDR2 YNFKEQ. V gave up 2 bases and J gave up 8 bases; unmatched junction bases: 16. The CDR3 extends over 18 amino acids. The CDR3 bases are TGTGCCAGCAGCCAATTTGGAGCGGGAGGCGCCTGGGGGGATGAGCAGTTCTTC. Translating it yields CASSQFGAGGAWGDEQFF.

J is TRBJ1-2 and V is TRBV11-2, with D perhaps matching TRBD1 (5 bases). The V end was cut by 1 base, the J end by 7 bases, with 16 bases between. The CDR3 length is 15 residues. Germline V gene sequence: CDR1 SGHAT, CDR2 FQNNGV. DNA for the CDR3: TGTGCCAGCAGCTTAGGTTTGCAGGGTAGAGGTGGCTACACCTTC. Its protein product is CASSLGLQGRGGYTF. The entire variable domain, with the rest obtained from reference TRBV11-2 and TRBJ1-2, is as follows: EAGVAQSPRYKIIEKRQSVAFWCNPISGHATLYWYQQILGQGPKLLIQFQNNGVVDDSQLPKDRFSAERLKGVDSTLKIQPAKLEDSAVYLCASSLGLQGRGGYTFGSGTRLTVV.

This rearrangement joins TRBV5-1 to TRBJ1-1; 10 positions match TRBD1. The V and J ends lost 4 bases and 2 bases, in that order; junction bases with no gene match: 2. The CDR3 is made up of 14 amino acids. CDR1 is SGHRS and CDR2 is YFSETQ in the germline V gene. CDR3 in DNA: TGCGCCAGCAGCGGGACAGGGGATAACACTGAAGCTTTCTTT. This sequence encodes CASSGTGDNTEAFF.

This chain links TRBV28 with TRBJ1-1; D gene ambiguous. Germline-derived CDR1 and CDR2 are MDHEN and SYDVKM. The germline V and J ends were trimmed by 4 bases and 1 base, with 19 bases remaining between them. This CDR3 region has 17 residues. Here the CDR3 reads CASSSAPFIRGNTEAFF. CDR3 nucleotides: TGTGCCAGCAGTTCAGCCCCTTTTATTCGAGGGAACACTGAAGCTTTCTTT.

This clone occurred once. The chain joins TRBV7-2 to TRBJ2-1; 13 nucleotides align to TRBD2. The CDR3 sequence is 16 residues long. V shed 5 bases and J 6 bases; nucleotides not matched to a gene: 7. CDR1 and CDR2 from the germline V gene are SGHTA and FQGNSA. The CDR3 coding sequence is TGTGCCAGCAGCCTAATAGGACTAGCGGGAGCCAATGAGCAGTTCTTC. It translates to CASSLIGLAGANEQFF.

V is TRBV19 and J is TRBJ2-3, with 10 bases matching TRBD2. Germline loops: CDR1 LNHDA, CDR2 SQIVND (reference sequence). The CDR3 consists of 17 residues. V shed 0 bases, J shed 3 bases, and the junction held 6 bases outside the gene matches. CDR3 loop: CASSIDRLAGVTDTQYF. DNA of the CDR3: TGTGCCAGTAGTATAGATCGTCTAGCGGGAGTAACAGATACGCAGTATTTT.

J is TRBJ2-7 and V is TRBV5-1, with 7 bases matching TRBD2. Germline CDR1 SGHRS, CDR2 YFSETQ. This CDR3 contains 17 residues. After removal of 3 bases from V and 6 bases from J, the junction contained 18 bases not matched to a gene. The CDR3: CASSSSSSGLLFGEQYF. Written as DNA, the CDR3 is TGCGCCAGCAGCTCCTCCTCTAGCGGCCTCCTATTCGGCGAGCAGTACTTC.

The chain recombines TRBV20-1 with TRBJ2-7, with D hard to call. With 1 base removed from V and 4 bases from J, the gap between germline ends came to 2 bases. Germline CDR1 reads DFQATT; CDR2 reads SNEGSKA (reference sequence). This CDR3 comprises 10 residues. CDR3 region: CSARVYEQYF. CDR3 sequence (DNA): TGCAGTGCTAGAGTATACGAGCAGTACTTC.

The V call is TRBV7-9, the J call TRBJ1-3; perhaps TRBD1 as D (5 bases). Trimming cost V 6 bases and J 1 base, with 10 bases left between them. CDR1 and CDR2 from the germline V gene are SEHNR and FQNEAQ (reference sequence). The CDR3 sequence is 14 residues long. CDR3 nucleotides: TGTGCCAGCAGTGCTCAGGGATCTGGAAACACCATATATTTT. Translated: CASSAQGSGNTIYF.

This chain links TRBV28 with TRBJ2-5, with D possibly TRBD1 on 6 matching bases. V was shortened by 3 bases and J by 3 bases, with 23 bases between the two germline ends. The CDR3 length is 18 residues. Per the germline V gene, CDR1 is MDHEN and CDR2 is SYDVKM. The DNA for the CDR3 is TGTGCCAGCAGTTTGCACCGACCAGGGGACGCGGCTGAAGAGACCCAGTACTTC. It yields the protein CASSLHRPGDAAEETQYF.

This clone has just one count. V gene TRBV2 combines with J gene TRBJ2-7, with TRBD1 matching 9 bases. V was clipped by 11 bases and J by 2 bases; unmatched bases: 7. The length of the CDR3 is 13 residues. Germline CDR1 reads SNHLY; CDR2 reads FYNNEI. The CDR3 loop is CAGTGGTTYEQYF. CDR3 sequence (DNA): TGTGCCGGTACAGGGGGCACCACCTACGAGCAGTACTTC.

This clone occurred a few times. The chain combines TRBV19 with TRBJ2-5, with TRBD2 matching 9 bases. Germline assignment: CDR1 LNHDA and CDR2 SQIVND (reference sequence). The CDR3 runs to 14 residues. J gave up 4 bases and V 4 bases, and 4 bases lay outside the gene matches. CDR3 in amino acids: CASSTGTSPETQYF. The DNA of the CDR3 is TGTGCCAGTAGTACCGGGACTAGCCCAGAGACCCAGTACTTC.

The CDR3 DNA is TGCGCCAGCAGCCGGACTCTTAGCTCCTACGAGCAGTACTTC. Encoded protein: CASSRTLSSYEQYF. This sequence joins TRBV5-1 and TRBJ2-7, with a possible D match to TRBD2 (5 bases). V was shortened by 4 bases and J by 0 bases, with 11 bases between the two germline ends. This CDR3 has 14 amino acids. CDR1 is SGHRS, CDR2 YFSETQ, per germline.

The V call is TRBV27, the J call TRBJ2-1; TRBD1 is a possible D gene (5 bases). Between the trimmed V and J ends, which lost 3 bases and 4 bases, there was a span of 19 bases. This CDR3 contains 17 residues. Germline assignment: CDR1 MNHEY and CDR2 SMNVEV (reference sequence). CDR3 loop: CASSLLQTGAWYNEQFF. The CDR3 DNA sequence: TGTGCCAGCAGTTTGTTACAAACAGGAGCATGGTACAATGAGCAGTTCTTC.